These 15 T cell receptor beta chains share one sample of origin, sequenced in a study of blood T cell repertoires in COVID-19 (dated by TCRdb to 2020 to 2022). Library method: the immunoSEQ multiplex PCR assay. The table was pulled from immuneACCESS by TCRdb, which kept in-frame rearrangements only. Such tables lose some clones; where checked, under half of the loss comes from unresolved V genes, and the rest has no known cause. This sample comprises approximately 72,000 clones, roughly 86% of them detected only once. About 12% of the sample is taken by the ten largest. Sequencing used peripheral blood. The receptors were sampled from a woman aged 55-75 years with acute or convalescent COVID-19.

The rearrangement uses TRBV19 and TRBJ2-5, with a possible D match to TRBD1 (6 bases). Germline assignment: CDR1 LNHDA and CDR2 SQIVND (reference sequence). This CDR3 spans 16 amino acids. V lost 7 bases to trimming and J lost 2 bases, with 20 bases between them. Here the CDR3 DNA reads TGTGCCAGTACCGAGAGGGGGAACAGTATTCAAGAGACCCAGTACTTC. Translation: CASTERGNSIQETQYF.

The gene calls are TRBV5-1 and TRBJ1-4; D remains unclear. The germline V gene has CDR1 SGHRS and CDR2 YFSETQ. With 7 bases removed from V and 6 bases from J, the gap between germline ends came to 19 bases. CDR3 length: 15 residues. The CDR3 DNA reads as TGCGCCAGCCGTCGGGAGACTCATTCCTATGAAAAACTGTTTTTT. Translated: CASRRETHSYEKLFF.

V is TRBV7-9 and J is TRBJ2-7; 7 bases fit TRBD2. J was trimmed by 7 bases and V by 3 bases; bases with no gene match: 3. The CDR3 extends over 12 amino acids. Per germline, CDR1 SEHNR and CDR2 FQNEAQ (reference sequence). The CDR3 loop is CASSLAGEEQYF. The CDR3 DNA is TGTGCCAGCAGCTTGGCGGGGGAAGAGCAGTACTTC.

The chain combines TRBV27 with TRBJ1-3; 8 bases line up with TRBD1. Unmatched junction bases numbered 6, after V lost 4 bases and J lost 1 base. In germline, CDR1 is MNHEY, CDR2 SMNVEV (reference sequence). The CDR3 is 16 residues long. The CDR3 sequence: CASSSGTGFSGNTIYF. The CDR3 nucleotides read TGTGCCAGCAGTTCCGGGACAGGATTTTCTGGAAACACCATATATTTT.

CDR3 in DNA: TGTGCCAGCAGTTACTCCGAGCAGGGTAAACGGGGCTACACCTTC. This gives the protein CASSYSEQGKRGYTF. This chain connects TRBV6-5 to TRBJ1-2; tentatively, D is TRBD1 (5 bases). The CDR3 is made up of 15 amino acids. V gave up 0 bases and J gave up 8 bases, with 16 bases separating them. Germline-derived CDR1 and CDR2 are MNHEY and SVGAGI.

This clone was recorded a few times. V is TRBV10-1 and J is TRBJ2-2; 8 nucleotides agree with TRBD2. Losses at the gene ends were 6 bases for V and 4 bases for J; bases not matched to a gene: 4. Germline loops: CDR1 WNHNN, CDR2 SYGVQD (reference sequence). The length of the CDR3 is 14 residues. CDR3 DNA sequence: TGCGCCAGCAGCTCCGGGACTAGCACCGGGGAGCTGTTTTTT. Protein: CASSSGTSTGELFF.

The rearrangement links TRBV7-9 to TRBJ1-4; D gene ambiguous. Trimming took off 5 bases at V and 5 bases at J, with 6 bases between the two ends. The CDR3 runs to 12 residues. The germline gives CDR1 SEHNR, CDR2 FQNEAQ (reference sequence). DNA of the CDR3: TGTGCCAGCAGCCCGGGGAATGAAAAACTGTTTTTT. Translated, it gives CASSPGNEKLFF.

This chain joins TRBV19 and TRBJ1-2, with D possibly matching TRBD1 (6 bases). This CDR3 is 15 amino acids long. V was trimmed by 5 bases and J by 2 bases, leaving 15 bases between them. Germline V gives CDR1 LNHDA, CDR2 SQIVND (reference sequence). This CDR3 is CASSGTLIRNYGYTF. The CDR3 DNA reads as TGTGCCAGTAGTGGGACACTCATTCGGAACTATGGCTACACCTTC.

For the CDR3, the DNA is TGTGCCAGCAGCGTAGAGGGAGTAGAGACCCAGTACTTC. It is translated as CASSVEGVETQYF. This sequence joins TRBV9 and TRBJ2-5; weak D call: TRBD2 (5 bases). The CDR3 is 13 amino acids. With 0 bases removed from V and 4 bases from J, the gap between germline ends came to 7 bases. Germline lookup yields CDR1 SGDLS and CDR2 YYNGEE.

The V gene is TRBV2, the J gene TRBJ2-5, with D maybe TRBD2 (6 bases). This CDR3 comprises 12 residues. CDR1 is SNHLY, CDR2 FYNNEI, per germline. Trimming stripped 7 bases from V and 5 bases from J, with 11 bases between. The CDR3, as DNA: TGTGCCAGCATCGGGGGAGGCGAGACCCAGTACTTC. The encoded protein is CASIGGGETQYF.

This chain connects TRBV4-1 to TRBJ1-1; no definite D call. The CDR3 is made up of 15 amino acids. Per germline, CDR1 MGHRA and CDR2 YSYEKL. The ends were cut back, 1 base at V and 1 base at J, with 10 bases in the middle. CDR3 amino acids: CASSQVVGGNTEAFF. The DNA of the CDR3 is TGCGCCAGCAGCCAAGTTGTAGGCGGGAACACTGAAGCTTTCTTT.

The chain employs TRBV5-4 and TRBJ2-1; 9 nucleotides line up with TRBD2. V trimming: 2 bases; J trimming: 6 bases; junction bases outside the gene matches: 12. The germline V gene encodes CDR1 SGHNT and CDR2 YYREEE (reference sequence). The CDR3 is made up of 17 amino acids. The chain's CDR3 is CASSLAGGRMGTNEQFF. CDR3 nucleotides: TGTGCCAGCAGCTTAGCGGGGGGTCGGATGGGAACCAATGAGCAGTTCTTC.

This chain uses TRBV27 with TRBJ1-1, with 10 bases identical to TRBD1. With 3 bases clipped from V and 4 bases from J, the junction kept 5 bases outside the gene matches. The length of the CDR3 is 15 residues. Germline CDR1 and CDR2: MNHEY and SMNVEV (reference sequence). CDR3 sequence (DNA): TGTGCCAGCAGTTTGGACAGGGGGGATGGCACTGAAGCTTTCTTT. Protein: CASSLDRGDGTEAFF.

V and J are TRBV13 and TRBJ2-7; D remains unclear. V shed 0 bases and J shed 3 bases, with 6 bases lying between them. Germline CDR1 and CDR2: PRHDT and FYEKMQ (reference sequence). This CDR3 spans 13 amino acids. The CDR3 region has the DNA TGTGCCAGCAGCTTAGGGCGGAACTACGAGCAGTACTTC. Translated: CASSLGRNYEQYF.

The V call is TRBV28, the J call TRBJ2-5, with D uncertain. This CDR3 region has 13 residues. V gave up 3 bases and J gave up 4 bases, with 9 bases separating them. The germline V gene has CDR1 MDHEN and CDR2 SYDVKM. The chain's CDR3 is CASSFGRGETQYF. The CDR3 DNA sequence: TGTGCCAGCAGTTTCGGCAGAGGAGAGACCCAGTACTTC.